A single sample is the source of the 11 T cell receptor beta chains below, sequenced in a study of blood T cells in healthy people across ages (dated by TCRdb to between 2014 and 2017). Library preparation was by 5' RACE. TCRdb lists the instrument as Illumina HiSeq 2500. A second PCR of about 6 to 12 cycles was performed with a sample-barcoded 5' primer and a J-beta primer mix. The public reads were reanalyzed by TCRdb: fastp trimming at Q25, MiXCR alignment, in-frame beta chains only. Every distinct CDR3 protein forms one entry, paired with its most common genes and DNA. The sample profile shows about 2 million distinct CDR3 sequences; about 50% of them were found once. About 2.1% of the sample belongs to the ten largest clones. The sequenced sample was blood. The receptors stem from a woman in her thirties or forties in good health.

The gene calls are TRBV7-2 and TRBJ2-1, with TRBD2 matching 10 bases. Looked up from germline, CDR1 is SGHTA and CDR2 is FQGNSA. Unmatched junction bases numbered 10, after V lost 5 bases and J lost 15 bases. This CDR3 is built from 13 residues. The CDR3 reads CASSQAGLAVGFF. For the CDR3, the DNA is TGTGCCAGCAGCCAGGCCGGACTAGCGGTGGGGTTCTTC.

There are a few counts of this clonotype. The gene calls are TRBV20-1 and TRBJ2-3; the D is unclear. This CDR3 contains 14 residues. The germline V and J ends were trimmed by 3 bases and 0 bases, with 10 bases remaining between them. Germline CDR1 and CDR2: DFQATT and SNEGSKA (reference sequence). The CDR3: CSASQTTSTDTQYF. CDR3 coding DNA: TGCAGTGCTAGCCAGACGACTAGCACAGATACGCAGTATTTT.

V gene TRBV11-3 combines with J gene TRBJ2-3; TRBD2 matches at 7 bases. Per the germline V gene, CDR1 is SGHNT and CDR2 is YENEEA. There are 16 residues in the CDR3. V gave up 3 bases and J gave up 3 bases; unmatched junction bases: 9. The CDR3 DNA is TGTGCCAGCAGCTTCAATAGACGCGGGGGAACAGATACGCAGTATTTT. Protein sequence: CASSFNRRGGTDTQYF.

The CDR3 DNA reads TGTGCCAGCAGCTATGGACACCTCCCTTACGAGCAGTACTTC. It codes for CASSYGHLPYEQYF. The V gene is TRBV14, the J gene TRBJ2-4; possibly TRBD1 for D (5 bases). The assigned J gene may be wrong: the sequence end matches TRBJ2-7 better. The CDR3 contains 14 residues. Looked up from germline, CDR1 is SGHDN and CDR2 is FVKESK.

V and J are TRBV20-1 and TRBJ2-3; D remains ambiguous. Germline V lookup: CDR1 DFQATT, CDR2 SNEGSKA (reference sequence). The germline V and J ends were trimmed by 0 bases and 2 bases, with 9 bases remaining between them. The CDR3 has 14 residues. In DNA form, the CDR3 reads TGCAGTGCTAGAGATTCTTCCATCACAGATACGCAGTATTTT. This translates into CSARDSSITDTQYF.

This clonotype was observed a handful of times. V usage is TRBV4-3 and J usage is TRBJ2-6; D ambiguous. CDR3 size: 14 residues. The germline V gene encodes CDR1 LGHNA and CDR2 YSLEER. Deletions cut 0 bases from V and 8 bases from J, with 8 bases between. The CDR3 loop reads CASSQERSPNVLTF. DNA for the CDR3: TGCGCCAGCAGCCAAGAAAGATCTCCCAACGTCCTGACTTTC.

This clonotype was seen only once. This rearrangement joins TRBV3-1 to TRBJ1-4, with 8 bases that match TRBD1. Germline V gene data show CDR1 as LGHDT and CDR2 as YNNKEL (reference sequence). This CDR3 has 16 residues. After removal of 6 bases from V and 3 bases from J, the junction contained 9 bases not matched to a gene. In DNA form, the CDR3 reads TGTGCCAGCAGTCTAAAAAGGACAGGGCCTAATGAAAAACTGTTTTTT. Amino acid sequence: CASSLKRTGPNEKLFF.

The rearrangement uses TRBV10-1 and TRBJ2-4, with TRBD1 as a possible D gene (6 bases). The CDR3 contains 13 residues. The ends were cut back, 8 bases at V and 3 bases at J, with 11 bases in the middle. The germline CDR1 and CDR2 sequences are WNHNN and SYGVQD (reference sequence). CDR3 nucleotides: TGCGCCAGCGCAGGGGTAGTCAAAAACATTCAGTACTTC. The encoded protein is CASAGVVKNIQYF.

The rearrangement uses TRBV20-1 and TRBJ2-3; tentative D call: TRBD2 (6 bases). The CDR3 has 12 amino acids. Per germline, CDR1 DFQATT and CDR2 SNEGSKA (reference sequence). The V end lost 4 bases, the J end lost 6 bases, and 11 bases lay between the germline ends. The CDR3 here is CSATPGVDTQYF. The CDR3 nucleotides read TGCAGTGCTACCCCGGGGGTGGATACGCAGTATTTT.

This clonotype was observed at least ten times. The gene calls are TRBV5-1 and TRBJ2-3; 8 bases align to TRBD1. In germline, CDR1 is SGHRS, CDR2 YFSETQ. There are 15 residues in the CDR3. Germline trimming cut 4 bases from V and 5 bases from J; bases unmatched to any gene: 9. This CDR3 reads CASSPGTGGRDTQYF. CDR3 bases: TGCGCCAGCAGCCCCGGGACAGGAGGAAGAGATACGCAGTATTTT.

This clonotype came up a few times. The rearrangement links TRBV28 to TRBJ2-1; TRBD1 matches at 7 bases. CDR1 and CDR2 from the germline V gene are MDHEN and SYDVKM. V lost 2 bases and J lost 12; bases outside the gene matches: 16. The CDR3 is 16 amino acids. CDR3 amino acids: CASSLTTGVLGAGQFF. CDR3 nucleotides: TGTGCCAGCAGTTTAACAACAGGGGTATTGGGGGCTGGGCAGTTCTTC.